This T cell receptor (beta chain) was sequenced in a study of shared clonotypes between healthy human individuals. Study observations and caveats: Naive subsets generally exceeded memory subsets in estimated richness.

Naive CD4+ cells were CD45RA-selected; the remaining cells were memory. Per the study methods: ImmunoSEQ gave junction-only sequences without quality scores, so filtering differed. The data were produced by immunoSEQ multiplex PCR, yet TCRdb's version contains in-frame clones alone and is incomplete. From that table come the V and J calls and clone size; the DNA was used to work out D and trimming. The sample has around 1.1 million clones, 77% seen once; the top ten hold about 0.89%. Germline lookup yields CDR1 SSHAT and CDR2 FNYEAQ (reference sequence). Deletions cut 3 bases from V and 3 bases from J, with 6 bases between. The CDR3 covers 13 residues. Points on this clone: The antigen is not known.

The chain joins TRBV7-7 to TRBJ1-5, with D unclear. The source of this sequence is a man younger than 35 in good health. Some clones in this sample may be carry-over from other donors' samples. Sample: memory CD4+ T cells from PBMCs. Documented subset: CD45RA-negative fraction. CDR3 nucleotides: TGTGCCAGCAGCTTTCGGGTCAATCAGCCCCAGCATTTT. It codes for CASSFRVNQPQHF.